The rows below give T cell receptor beta chains drawn from one sample of a study of blood T cell repertoires in COVID-19. The data were produced by immunoSEQ multiplex PCR, yet TCRdb's version contains in-frame clones alone and is incomplete. The table includes around 150,000 clones, around 90% detected once. Sequencing input: peripheral blood. The origin of the receptors is a woman between 55 and 75 years old with active or convalescent COVID-19. Both conserved end residues are part of each CDR3. The D gene is left open where the match is weak. The listing skips clone size in some rows; elsewhere it reads once, few, many or a size class.

clone size	V gene	D gene	J gene	CDR3 DNA	CDR3 protein
.	TRBV10-3	TRBD2	TRBJ2-6	TGTGCCGCTTCGACTAGCGGGGGGTCCTCTGGGGCCAACGTCCTGACTTTC	CAASTSGGSSGANVLTF
.	TRBV6-5	.	TRBJ1-1	TGTGCCAGCAGTTACGGGTACGGGGTCGGCACTGAAGCTTTCTTT	CASSYGYGVGTEAFF
.	TRBV6-4	.	TRBJ2-2	TGTGCCAGCAGTTTACAGGGAACCGGGGAGCTGTTTTTT	CASSLQGTGELFF
.	TRBV5-1	.	TRBJ2-3	TGCGCCAGCAGCGTCGGGACTAGCACAGATACGCAGTATTTT	CASSVGTSTDTQYF
.	TRBV3-1/TRBV3-2	TRBD1	TRBJ2-6	TGTGCCAGCAGCCAACATGGGACAGCCTCTGGGGCCAACGTCCTGACTTTC	CASSQHGTASGANVLTF
few	TRBV20-1	.	TRBJ1-2	TGCAGTGTTTTGGGCTCTGGCTACACCTTC	CSVLGSGYTF
once	TRBV5-1	.	TRBJ2-1	TGCGCCAGCAGCTTGCAGGGCGAAGGGTACAATGAGCAGTTCTTC	CASSLQGEGYNEQFF
once	TRBV9	TRBD2	TRBJ2-3	TGTGCCAGCAGCGTAGGACTAGCGAGAACAGATACGCAGTATTTT	CASSVGLARTDTQYF
few	TRBV6-5	.	TRBJ2-1	TGTGCCAGCCGGGGGGCTGACTACAATGAGCAGTTCTTC	CASRGADYNEQFF
.	TRBV7-6	TRBD2	TRBJ2-3	TGTGCCAGCAGCTTAGCCCTTTTGGGACTAACAAGCACAGATACGCAGTATTTT	CASSLALLGLTSTDTQYF
.	TRBV9	.	TRBJ2-1	TGTGCCAGCAGCGTAGTGAAGGGGCCGGATGAGCAGTTCTTC	CASSVVKGPDEQFF
.	TRBV11-2	TRBD2	TRBJ2-5	TGTGCCAGCAACCCACTAGCGGGGGGATCAGAGACCCAGTACTTC	CASNPLAGGSETQYF
once	TRBV19	.	TRBJ1-6	TGTGCCAGTAGTGCACAGGGTGGCAGTACACCCCTCCACTTT	CASSAQGGSTPLHF
.	TRBV11-2	TRBD1	TRBJ1-3	TGTGCCAGCAGCCCGGGACAGGGGGCGACTGGAAACACCATATATTTT	CASSPGQGATGNTIYF
.	TRBV2	TRBD1	TRBJ1-3	TGTGCCAGCAGTGAACAGACAGGGGGCTCTGGAAACACCATATATTTT	CASSEQTGGSGNTIYF
few	TRBV7-8	TRBD2	TRBJ2-7	TGTGCCAGCAGCTCTCAGCGGGGGCTTAGCAACGAGCAGTACTTC	CASSSQRGLSNEQYF